A selection of T cell receptor beta chains follows, all from one sample in a study of shared clonotypes between healthy human individuals. TCRdb's table, derived via immunoSEQ multiplex PCR, lists solely in-frame clones and lacks some. The table lists approximately 1.9 million clones, about 94% of them singletons. Material for sequencing was naive CD8+ T cells from PBMCs. All receptors come from a man younger than 35 in good health. Some clones in this sample may be carry-over from other donors' samples. The CDR3 runs from the conserved cysteine through the conserved F or W. The D gene is left open where the match is weak.

>TRBV5-6|-
CASSYGSFSPYNEQFF
>TRBV10-1|-
CASSESGRPLSGNTIYF
>TRBV7-7|-
CASSPITGELFF
>TRBV4-1|TRBD2
CASSQEAGLSKNIQYF
>TRBV7-9|TRBD1
CASSWDRGNEQFF
>TRBV6-1|TRBD1
CASSEAQDRMNTEAFF
>TRBV7-2|TRBD2
CASSFSGRPGNEQFF
>TRBV6-5|-
CASSLHREYNEQFF
>TRBV27|-
CASSLRGIAEQYF
>TRBV28|TRBD1
CASSPGTGYETQYF
>TRBV6-6|-
CASSEPGTLGPEAFF
>TRBV9|TRBD2
CASSVALAGGAGELFF
>TRBV19|-
CASSIGSTNEKLFF
>TRBV27|TRBD1
CASSWGTDNYEQYF
>TRBV29-1|TRBD2
CSVEGLAPTDTQYF
>TRBV5-6|TRBD1
CASSPGTAEAFF
>TRBV28|TRBD2
CASSLVGLVINEQFF
>TRBV4-2|TRBD1
CASSQEVTGGTDTQYF
>TRBV2|-
CASSERGPTEAFF
>TRBV28|-
CASSSPLAGAKEQYF
>TRBV15|TRBD1
CATSYRDRTYF
>TRBV5-1|TRBD1
CASSPEKGAFYYGYTF
>TRBV5-6|-
CASSLAQEETQYF
>TRBV5-1|-
CASSLIPGAWDTEAFF
>TRBV7-2|TRBD1
CASSSSRGRWETQYF
>TRBV11-2|-
CASSPWGWQGGQDTEAFF
>TRBV27|-
CASSLQGGEQYF